This T cell receptor beta chain is from a study of T cells in Graves' hyperthyroidism and ophthalmopathy (dated by TCRdb to about 2019). Turning to the overall study: Peripheral blood samples were taken at the time of initial diagnosis, prior to any treatment. To identify distinguishing TCR V-J signatures, a discovery cohort of around 100 patients was used, comprising 43 with Graves' ophthalmopathy and about 59 with stable Graves' hyperthyroidism. Prospective prediction of ophthalmopathy was tested in an independent validation cohort of fewer than 20 hyperthyroidism patients and 15 to 17 patients who later progressed to ophthalmopathy. The roughly 100 discovery patients were randomly divided into training and test sets at a 7:3 ratio. Thyroid tissue and blood T-cell repertoires from six Graves' hyperthyroidism patients were also compared in the study. Once sampling was done, hyperthyroidism patients were given methimazole at a starting dose of 30 mg daily, whereas ophthalmopathy patients were given high-dose intravenous methylprednisolone. According to the paper, TCR Vbeta CDR3 sequencing was carried out on approximately 140 peripheral blood samples, which came from 40 to 45 ophthalmopathy, fewer than 80 hyperthyroidism and approximately 17 progressor patients. Study-wide conclusions, independent of this receptor: Most expanded thyroid clonotypes (frequency above 0.001) were also detected in blood, a finding suggesting that blood repertoires may reflect thyroid immune responses. Sample size was not statistically predetermined, and blinding of investigators to group allocation was not performed. During validation, the model predicted progression to ophthalmopathy a median of about 5.9 months ahead of onset, with just under 71% sensitivity and almost 75% specificity. A model built on a 13 V-J signature distinguished ophthalmopathy from stable hyperthyroidism, reaching around 87% sensitivity and about 81% specificity in cross-validation and 80%/75% in testing.

Trimming takes 4 bases off V and 6 bases off J; junction bases not matched to a gene: 10. According to the germline V gene (reference sequence), CDR1 reads SEHNR and CDR2 reads FQNEAQ. Including the terminal cysteine and phenylalanine, the CDR3 comprises 15 residues. Only the CDR3 DNA stays, 45 bases, in frame from base 1. The TCR beta CDR3 regions were amplified from the RNA transcripts. For the first round of RT-PCR on the TCR CDR3, the HTBI primer set was used together with the Qiagen OneStep RT-PCR kit. Libraries were constructed in a second round of multiplex PCR, after which size selection and purification were carried out. Libraries were sequenced paired-end with 100 bp reads on an Illumina HiSeq2000. Turning to the authors' computational methods: SOAPnuke was used to process the raw data, throwing out any read that contained adapters or uncalled bases, had a mean Phred below 15, or lacked an exact constant-primer or identifier match. COPE v1.2.5 was used to merge high-quality paired reads, and clonotypes were defined as unique nucleotide sequences. MiTCR v1.1 was used to align the clonotypes against IMGT TRBV, TRBD and TRBJ reference segments. The analysis included only V-J combinations with a frequency above 0.0001, which together covered more than 98% of the repertoires. The TCS score was defined as the ratio of F50 (clonal expansion) to E x V (chaos), calculated using BLOSUM62-based TCRdist between CDR3 peptides within each V-J. Welch's t-statistics and random forest reduced fewer than 600 V-J features to some 14, which were used in a naive Bayes classifier (R e1071). TCRdb redid the processing of the public reads, applying fastp at Q25 and MiXCR, and retained in-frame beta chains. A single entry per CDR3 protein holds the most common genes and DNA from its merged rows. V and J calls and clone size were set by TCRdb, not the authors. In all, the sample holds 410,000 or so distinct CDR3 sequences, and roughly 14% of those were seen once. The ten largest clones take up around 13% of the sample.

Ophthalmopathy patients had moderately to severely active disease, Clinical Activity Score of at least 3, NOSPECS grade of at least 4, and duration under 3 months. The study excluded patients with uncontrolled infections, other autoimmune diseases, pregnancy or lactation. Diagnoses relied on clinical symptoms, serum thyroxine and TRAb, thyroid ultrasound and orbital computed tomography. PBMCs were separated from 8 to 10 ml of fresh peripheral blood using Ficoll-Paque density gradient centrifugation. Total RNA was extracted using Trizol reagent, and RNA quality was assessed on an Agilent 2100 Bioanalyzer. Comment on this clonotype: The specificity of this receptor is unknown. The record has no base qualities; no much larger clone is one base away.

The source is a man between 18 and 29 years old with Graves' ophthalmopathy. The source material was blood. The chain joins TRBV7-9 to TRBJ2-7, with TRBD1 identical over 9 junction bases. CDR3 reads: CASSSPGQGFREQYF. The DNA reads as follows: TGTGCCAGCAGCTCGCCGGGACAGGGTTTTCGCGAGCAGTACTTC. The CDR3 plus the reference TRBV7-9 and TRBJ2-7 genes for the other parts give the full variable domain: DTGVSQNPRHKITKRGQNVTFRCDPISEHNRLYWYRQTLGQGPEFLTYFQNEAQLEKSRLLSDRFSAERPKGSFSTLEIQRTEQGDSAMYLCASSSPGQGFREQYFGPGTRLTVT.